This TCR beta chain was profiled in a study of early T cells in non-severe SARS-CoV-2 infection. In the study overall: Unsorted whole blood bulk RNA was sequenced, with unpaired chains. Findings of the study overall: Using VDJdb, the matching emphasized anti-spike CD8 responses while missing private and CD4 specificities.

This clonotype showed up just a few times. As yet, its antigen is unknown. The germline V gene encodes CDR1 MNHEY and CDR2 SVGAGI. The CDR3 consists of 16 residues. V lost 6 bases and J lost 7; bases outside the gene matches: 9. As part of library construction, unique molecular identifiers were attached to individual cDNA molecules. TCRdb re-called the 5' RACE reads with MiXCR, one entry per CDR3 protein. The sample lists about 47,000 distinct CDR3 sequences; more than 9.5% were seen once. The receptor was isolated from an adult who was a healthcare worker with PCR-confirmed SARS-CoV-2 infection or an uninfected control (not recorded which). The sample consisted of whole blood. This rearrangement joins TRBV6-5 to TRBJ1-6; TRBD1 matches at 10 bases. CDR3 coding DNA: TGTGCCAGCAGCCACCTAGGACAGGGGGGGAATTCACCCCTCCACTTT. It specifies CASSHLGQGGNSPLHF.